This TCR beta chain is drawn from a study of T cells in Graves' hyperthyroidism and ophthalmopathy. Overall study findings and caveats: Progression to ophthalmopathy was predicted a median of about six months early.

Template material for amplifying TCR beta CDR3 regions consisted of RNA transcripts. The HTBI set primed first-round TCR CDR3 RT-PCR. TCRdb fed the multiplex PCR reads into MiXCR, producing one record per CDR3 protein. Altogether roughly 260,000 distinct CDR3 sequences are present, roughly 15% being singletons, with the ten largest covering about an eighth. Preceding any ophthalmopathy symptoms, the blood sample dates from first hyperthyroidism diagnosis. The CDR3 has 14 residues. Germline loops: CDR1 SGDLS, CDR2 YYNGEE. V was shortened by 4 bases and J by 0 bases, with 9 bases between the two germline ends. This clonotype was seen ten or more times. Its specificity is unknown.

The rearrangement joins TRBV9 to TRBJ2-3, with a weak D call TRBD1 (5 bases). The receptor's source is a woman in her 40s with Graves' hyperthyroidism that later progressed to Graves' ophthalmopathy. Specimen: blood. The CDR3, as DNA: TGTGCCAGCAGCAGGGGCAGTAGCACAGATACGCAGTATTTT. This encodes CASSRGSSTDTQYF. Supplemented by reference TRBV9 and TRBJ2-3, the full variable domain reads DSGVTQTPKHLITATGQRVTLRCSPRSGDLSVYWYQQSLDQGLQFLIQYYNGEERAKGNILERFSAQQFPDLHSELNLSSLELGDSALYFCASSRGSSTDTQYFGPGTRLTVL.